This passage covers 26 T cell receptor beta chains from one sample sequenced in a study of blood T cells in healthy people across ages. Primed by a sample-barcoded 5' primer and a J-beta primer mix, a second PCR proceeded for roughly 7 to 11 cycles. TCRdb reanalysed the 5' RACE reads using MiXCR and keeps one entry per CDR3 protein. The sample contains roughly 730,000 distinct CDR3 sequences, approximately 60% of which appear only once. The sample consisted of blood. These receptors all stem from a man aged 35 to 55 in good health.

This chain uses TRBV23-1 with TRBJ2-3; TRBD2 agrees at 9 bases. TRBV23-1 is marked as an open reading frame, function uncertain. CDR3 length: 17 residues. The V and J ends lost 0 bases and 2 bases, in that order; junction bases with no gene match: 6. Here the CDR3 reads CASSQSRTSDSTDTQYF. The CDR3 DNA sequence: TGCGCCAGCAGTCAATCGAGGACTAGCGACTCCACAGATACGCAGTATTTT.

This clonotype has a handful of counts. The chain has TRBV7-9 and TRBJ1-1, with D perhaps matching TRBD1 (5 bases). Trimming removed 4 bases at V and 7 bases at J, with 10 bases between. The CDR3 has 12 residues. Germline CDR1 is SEHNR and CDR2 is FQNEAQ (reference sequence). The CDR3 spells CASSSRAIEAFF. The CDR3 DNA reads as TGTGCCAGCAGCTCCAGGGCGATTGAAGCTTTCTTT.

This clonotype has just a few counts. This chain uses TRBV4-1 with TRBJ2-5, with TRBD1 identical over 9 bases. The V segment lost 4 bases and the J segment 5 bases; nucleotides outside the gene matches: 8. CDR1 MGHRA and CDR2 YSYEKL come from the germline V gene. This CDR3 has 15 residues. The CDR3 DNA follows: TGCGCCAGCAGCCCGAATACAGGGGGCTTCGAGACCCAGTACTTC. Translated, it gives CASSPNTGGFETQYF.

The table lists this clonotype with a count of one. This chain connects TRBV27 to TRBJ2-1; 11 positions match TRBD2. TRBJ2-7 matches the DNA end more closely, so the J call is doubtful. The germline V gene has CDR1 MNHEY and CDR2 SMNVEV (reference sequence). The CDR3 covers 15 residues. This CDR3 is CASCPGTSGHNEQYF. DNA for the CDR3: TGTGCCAGCTGTCCCGGGACTAGCGGACACAATGAGCAGTACTTC.

V is TRBV6-2 or TRBV6-3 and J is TRBJ2-4; no clear D. Trimming removed 6 bases at V and 10 bases at J, with 19 bases between. CDR3 length: 14 residues. Per germline, CDR1 MNHEY and CDR2 SVGEGT. The CDR3 DNA is TGTGCCAGCAGCGAGACGGCCCAAAAGTATATTCAGTACTTC. It is translated as CASSETAQKYIQYF.

This clonotype was recorded once. The conserved closing phenylalanine or tryptophan is absent in this CDR3, likely reflecting a read error. The V call is TRBV12-3 or TRBV12-4, the J call TRBJ2-3, with 7 bases identical to TRBD1. Unmatched junction bases numbered 4, after V lost 3 bases and J lost 4 bases. The CDR3 has 14 residues. CDR3 in DNA: TGTGCCAGCAGTTTTAGAACAGGGGCAGATACGCAGTATTCT. As protein: CASSFRTGADTQYS.

This clonotype has only a few counts. The rearrangement joins TRBV7-9 to TRBJ2-7; 11 nucleotides agree with TRBD1. The V gene's germline CDR1 is SEHNR and CDR2 FQNEAQ (reference sequence). The CDR3 is made up of 15 amino acids. The J segment lost 7 bases and the V segment lost 5 bases, leaving 10 bases of the junction unmatched. The CDR3 DNA follows: TGTGCCAGCAGCCCTCCCGGGACAGGGGGGCATGAGCAGTACTTC. It is translated as CASSPPGTGGHEQYF.

The chain carries TRBV5-1 and TRBJ1-1; weak D call: TRBD1 (5 bases). Germline loops: CDR1 SGHRS, CDR2 YFSETQ. CDR3 size: 15 residues. V shed 4 bases and J shed 5 bases, with 18 bases lying between them. The CDR3 protein is CASSPPNEEGTEAFF. The CDR3 nucleotides are TGCGCCAGCAGCCCGCCTAACGAGGAGGGGACTGAAGCTTTCTTT.

Comment on this clonotype: Germline is not matched at one junction end, which may reflect a read error. The chain employs TRBV12-3 or TRBV12-4 and TRBJ2-1; no firm D call. The CDR3 runs 10 residues. Written as DNA, the CDR3 is TGTGCCAGCACCTTAACCGAGCAGTTCTTT. The encoded protein is CASTLTEQFF.

This chain uses TRBV5-8 with TRBJ2-1, with TRBD1 as a possible D gene (5 bases). V was clipped by 0 bases and J by 7 bases, with 20 bases between them. Germline CDR1 reads SGHTS; CDR2 reads YDEGEE. The CDR3 is 17 amino acids. The CDR3 protein is CASSLGIAGRVSNEQFF. CDR3 DNA: TGTGCCAGCAGCTTGGGAATCGCCGGCAGGGTATCAAATGAGCAGTTCTTC.

The V call is TRBV7-3, the J call TRBJ2-3; D is ambiguous. CDR3 length: 15 residues. V lost 6 bases and J lost 5, with 18 bases in between. The V gene's germline CDR1 is SGHTA and CDR2 FQGTGA. Here the CDR3 DNA reads TGTGCCAGCAGTACAACGGGCGGAGATGGAGATACGCAGTATTTT. The encoded protein is CASSTTGGDGDTQYF.

V and J are TRBV6-1 and TRBJ1-2; 9 positions agree with TRBD1. CDR1 and CDR2 from the germline V gene are MNHNS and SASEGT. The length of the CDR3 is 15 residues. V dropped 5 bases and J dropped 9; count of bases not matched to a gene: 13. CDR3 coding DNA: TGTGCCAGCAGTCCTTTGGGACAGGGAGCTGAGAGCTACACCTTC. Encoded protein: CASSPLGQGAESYTF.

Only a few counts were recorded for this clonotype. The chain joins TRBV10-3 to TRBJ2-7, with 9 positions matching TRBD1. V dropped 5 bases and J dropped 0; count of bases not matched to a gene: 5. Germline V gene lookup returns CDR1 ENHRY and CDR2 SYGVKD. The CDR3 covers 15 residues. As DNA, the CDR3 is TGTGCCATCAGTAACCGGGACAGGGACTCCTACGAGCAGTACTTC. Translated, it gives CAISNRDRDSYEQYF.

This clonotype has only a few counts. The chain carries TRBV11-2 and TRBJ1-2, with 8 bases fitting TRBD1. The length of the CDR3 is 15 residues. Per the germline V gene, CDR1 is SGHAT and CDR2 is FQNNGV. The J segment lost 5 bases and the V segment lost 4 bases, leaving 9 bases of the junction unmatched. In DNA form, the CDR3 reads TGTGCCAGCAGCTCAATAGGACAGGGTGGATATGGCTACACCTTC. Translating gives CASSSIGQGGYGYTF. The whole variable domain, remainder taken from reference TRBV11-2 and TRBJ1-2, is EAGVAQSPRYKIIEKRQSVAFWCNPISGHATLYWYQQILGQGPKLLIQFQNNGVVDDSQLPKDRFSAERLKGVDSTLKIQPAKLEDSAVYLCASSSIGQGGYGYTFGSGTRLTVV.

This rearrangement joins TRBV6-6 to TRBJ1-6; tentatively, D is TRBD1 (5 bases). Germline CDR1 MNHNY, CDR2 SVGAGI (reference sequence). The length of the CDR3 is 15 residues. Trimming pared 6 bases from V and 6 bases from J, leaving 15 bases between. DNA of the CDR3: TGTGCCAGCAGCCCCGGGACCCTTAGTAATTCACCCCTCCACTTT. As protein: CASSPGTLSNSPLHF.

This clonotype appeared a few times. The chain uses TRBV6-6 and TRBJ2-3, with D maybe TRBD1 (5 bases). Germline V gene sequence: CDR1 MNHNY, CDR2 SVGAGI (reference sequence). With 6 bases removed from V and 1 base from J, the gap between germline ends came to 14 bases. The CDR3 contains 15 residues. The CDR3 reads CASSRREGRTDTQYF. The DNA of the CDR3 is TGTGCCAGCAGCCGCAGGGAAGGTCGCACAGATACGCAGTATTTT.

The V gene is TRBV2, the J gene TRBJ2-4; D is ambiguous. The CDR3 is made up of 12 amino acids. Germline assignment: CDR1 SNHLY and CDR2 FYNNEI. V was clipped by 6 bases and J by 7 bases, with 10 bases between them. CDR3 protein: CASRNSENIQYF. The CDR3 DNA is TGTGCCAGCAGGAACTCGGAGAACATTCAGTACTTC.

The gene calls are TRBV20-1 and TRBJ2-5, with D possibly TRBD1 on 5 matching bases. Germline-derived CDR1 and CDR2 are DFQATT and SNEGSKA (reference sequence). The germline V and J ends were trimmed by 0 bases and 4 bases, with 24 bases remaining between them. The CDR3 spans 18 residues. The CDR3 spells CSARDPAGPLGSGETQYF. The CDR3 bases are TGCAGTGCTAGAGATCCGGCAGGGCCACTGGGGTCAGGAGAGACCCAGTACTTC.

In its sample, this clonotype was seen a few times. This chain links TRBV25-1 with TRBJ2-1; D is perhaps TRBD1 (5 bases). The CDR3 covers 16 residues. CDR1 is MGHDK, CDR2 SYGVNS, per germline. V was trimmed by 2 bases and J by 7 bases, leaving 18 bases between them. The CDR3 region is CASSEQGLSGLNEQFF. In DNA form, the CDR3 reads TGTGCCAGCAGTGAACAGGGTTTATCAGGGTTGAATGAGCAGTTCTTC.

This CDR3 is CASSLRLAGATDTQYF. CDR3 DNA sequence: TGTGCCAGCAGTCTCAGACTAGCGGGAGCCACAGATACGCAGTATTTT. The V gene is TRBV6-1, the J gene TRBJ2-3, with TRBD2 matching over 12 bases. The germline V gene encodes CDR1 MNHNS and CDR2 SASEGT. The CDR3 extends over 16 amino acids. Unmatched junction bases numbered 5, after V lost 5 bases and J lost 2 bases.

The chain uses TRBV27 and TRBJ1-2, with TRBD1 matching 9 bases. CDR1 and CDR2 (germline): MNHEY, SMNVEV (reference sequence). After removal of 2 bases from V and 2 bases from J, the junction contained 21 bases not matched to a gene. The CDR3 totals 21 residues. This chain's CDR3 is CASSLTRFSMDRDRANYGYTF. As DNA, the CDR3 is TGTGCCAGCAGTTTAACTCGTTTTTCGATGGATCGGGACAGGGCAAACTATGGCTACACCTTC.

The chain recombines TRBV20-1 with TRBJ2-5; D is perhaps TRBD2 (6 bases). V lost 3 bases to trimming and J lost 2 bases, with 16 bases between them. The CDR3 is made up of 15 amino acids. CDR1 is DFQATT and CDR2 is SNEGSKA in the germline V gene (reference sequence). The CDR3 protein is CSAREGGFAQETQYF. The CDR3 bases are TGCAGTGCTAGGGAGGGAGGTTTTGCGCAAGAGACCCAGTACTTC.

V usage is TRBV7-2 and J usage is TRBJ2-7; 8 bases match TRBD1. The CDR3 is 14 residues long. V trimming: 5 bases; J trimming: 2 bases; junction bases outside the gene matches: 5. CDR1 is SGHTA and CDR2 is FQGNSA in the germline V gene. CDR3 DNA sequence: TGTGCCAGCAGCCGGGACAGGAAAACCTACGAGCAGTACTTC. Its translation: CASSRDRKTYEQYF.

This clonotype was recorded only once. Germline and junction disagree at one end, which may indicate a read error. The CDR3 is CTSSLYATDTQYF. Here the CDR3 DNA reads TGTACCAGCAGTTTATATGCCACAGATACGCAGTATTTT. J is TRBJ2-3 and V is TRBV27, with D unclear. The germline V gene has CDR1 MNHEY and CDR2 SMNVEV (reference sequence). The CDR3 runs to 13 residues.

The sample holds a few counts of this clonotype. This rearrangement joins TRBV9 to TRBJ1-2; D is uncertain. Germline V CDR1 and CDR2: SGDLS, YYNGEE. Trimming pared 0 bases from V and 8 bases from J, leaving 14 bases between. This CDR3 is built from 14 residues. The CDR3 loop reads CASSVERGIEGYTF. The CDR3 DNA reads TGTGCCAGCAGCGTAGAGAGAGGGATAGAAGGCTACACCTTC.

This clonotype was seen only once. The chain employs TRBV20-1 and TRBJ2-3; 7 nucleotides match TRBD2. The germline gives CDR1 DFQATT, CDR2 SNEGSKA (reference sequence). Trimming took 5 bases from V and 6 from J; bases not matched to a gene: 2. This CDR3 has 11 residues. The DNA for the CDR3 is TGCAGTGCTCCACTAGCGGATACGCAGTATTTT. Protein product: CSAPLADTQYF.